This record concerns one T cell receptor beta chain sequence. The antigen this receptor binds is unknown. The record has no base qualities; no much larger clone is one base away. The CDR3 contains 13 residues, cysteine and phenylalanine counted. The entry retains the CDR3 DNA only, 39 bases that are in frame from base 1. V ends up 5 bases short and J 4 bases short, with an unmatched junction base count of 1. The germline V gene (reference sequence) provides CDR1 LNHNV and CDR2 YYDKDF. Reading the label with the study, this specimen's time point is: baseline before first vaccination. Vaccinee samples were obtained from the UK trials COV001 and COV002, which included a single-blind randomized controlled phase 2/3 trial of AZD1222 (ChAdOx1 nCoV-19) in healthy adults. For TCRbeta chain sequencing, PBMC samples from trial participants were taken at day 0 and at day 28 after the second dose. These data are taken from a study of T cell responses to AZD1222 COVID-19 vaccine (dated by TCRdb to the early 2020s). Study-wide context: AZD1222 recipients whose second dose came at about 4 weeks and those whose second dose came at about 12 weeks were combined into one group, since spike-specific TCR depth and breadth did not differ between the two schedules. A total of under 250 trial participants underwent TCR sequencing, of whom 207 had received two doses of AZD1222 and about 26 had received two doses of the MenACWY control vaccine. Enrollment into the trials was organized by age into subgroups of 18-55, 56-69 and 70-plus years, and those subgroups contained 148, 28 and 57 TCR-sequenced participants, respectively.

Here is what the overall study found, with its caveats: In the small 56-69-year group, the increase in depth fell short of significance, most likely because of low power. No day 14 peak-response samples were available, so repertoires were characterized only after the peak T cell response. The vaccine-associated CD4 TCRs covered the entire spike protein, and the dominant responses fell in regions 160-218 and 743-854. Participants were mostly white British, with more females than males. The authors suggested clonal diversity may have been underestimated. A significant rise in spike-specific TCR breadth and depth was observed after two AZD1222 doses relative to day 0 and relative to MenACWY recipients. Conclusions about previously exposed vaccinees are limited, since just five or six AZD1222 recipients were seropositive for SARS-CoV-2 at baseline. Epitopes outside the regions mutated in the B.1.351 and B.1.1.7 variants were reportedly recognized by nearly half of the unique spike-specific TCRs.

The CDR3 regions of human TCRbeta chains were subjected to immunosequencing. The authors' pipeline ran thus. TCRs in the repertoires were matched against a reference library of SARS-CoV-2-specific TCRs that had been generated with the MIRA antigen-specificity platform. Breadth was defined as the fraction of unique TCRs that were SARS-CoV-2-associated, and depth was defined as the fraction of total T cells that were SARS-CoV-2-associated. Using the MIRA data, each spike-specific TCR was mapped to the spike region that the TCR reacts to and placed in a CD4 or CD8 class. Log10-transformed breadth and depth values were compared by one-way ANOVA with Sidak's multiple comparisons tests. What TCRdb holds here is the immuneACCESS table cut down to in-frame rearrangements. Part of the clones is not present; checked against another copy, under half of the missing clones reflect an unresolved V gene, and the others are unexplained. V and J calls and clone size are given by that table; D and trimming were obtained from the DNA. The sample table holds fewer than 200,000 clones, of which 80% to 90% were seen once. The top ten clonotypes cover roughly 6% of the sample.

The receptor's source is an adult in good health. The chain is encoded by TRBV15 joined to TRBJ2-5; TRBD2 agrees with 10 junctional bases. Sequences were derived from peripheral blood, sampled on day 0 of AZD1222 vaccination. The encoded CDR3 is CATSLAGVETQYF. The DNA sequence is as follows: TGTGCCACCAGCCTAGCGGGAGTAGAGACCCAGTACTTC. When the CDR3 is completed using the reference TRBV15 and TRBJ2-5 genes on either side, the full variable domain is DAMVIQNPRYQVTQFGKPVTLSCSQTLNHNVMYWYQQKSSQAPKLLFHYYDKDFNNEADTPDNFQSRRPNTSFCFLDIRSPGLGDTAMYLCATSLAGVETQYFGPGTRLLVL.